A single sample gave rise to the 8 T cell receptor beta chains below, sequenced in a study of blood T cells in healthy people across ages. Combining a sample-barcoded 5' primer with a J-beta primer mix, a second PCR ran for roughly 6 to 12 cycles. Each CDR3 protein gets one entry after TCRdb re-called the 5' RACE reads with MiXCR. Seen here are more than 900,000 distinct CDR3 sequences, around 25% observed once, and the top ten hold 0.75%. The same data also contributed to another study, on T cells of mothers and their children.

The material sequenced was blood. The receptors here all came from a girl aged 2-10 years in good health.

This chain uses TRBV4-1 with TRBJ2-5; D possibly corresponds to TRBD2 (5 bases). TRBJ2-7 explains the end of the DNA better; the J call may be wrong. The CDR3 has 15 amino acids. Germline V gene sequence: CDR1 MGHRA, CDR2 YSYEKL. As DNA, the CDR3 is TGCGCCAGCAGCCAACCGGATACTAGAGATTACGAGCAGTACTTC. It yields the protein CASSQPDTRDYEQYF.

The J gene is TRBJ2-2, the V gene TRBV19; perhaps TRBD1 as D (6 bases). The V end was cut by 2 bases, the J end by 6 bases, with 16 bases between. Germline-derived CDR1 and CDR2 are LNHDA and SQIVND (reference sequence). The CDR3 contains 16 residues. The CDR3 DNA reads as TGTGCCAGTAGTATACACGGGACACTGTTCGCCGGGGAGCTGTTTTTT. As protein: CASSIHGTLFAGELFF.

The V gene is TRBV28, the J gene TRBJ1-3; D is undetermined. The CDR3 sequence is 12 residues long. V was clipped by 3 bases and J by 8 bases, with 8 bases between them. The germline V gene has CDR1 MDHEN and CDR2 SYDVKM. CDR3 nucleotides: TGTGCCAGCAGTTTGATCGAGGACACCATATATTTT. It yields the protein CASSLIEDTIYF.

This clonotype was seen a few times. The chain carries TRBV10-3 and TRBJ2-5; 11 nucleotides line up with TRBD2. The V and J ends lost 10 bases and 2 bases, in that order; junction bases with no gene match: 9. The CDR3 contains 15 residues. Germline loops: CDR1 ENHRY, CDR2 SYGVKD. The CDR3 loop is CATLSGGERQETQYF. As DNA, the CDR3 is TGTGCCACCCTTAGCGGGGGGGAACGGCAAGAGACCCAGTACTTC.

This clonotype was seen only a few times. The rearrangement joins TRBV13 to TRBJ2-3; D gene ambiguous. V lost 6 bases, J lost 3 bases, and 7 bases lay in between. Germline V gene data show CDR1 as PRHDT and CDR2 as FYEKMQ (reference sequence). There are 12 residues in the CDR3. CDR3 in DNA: TGTGCCAGCAGGGTTGGAACAGATACGCAGTATTTT. Encoded protein: CASRVGTDTQYF.

On this clonotype: One junction end disagrees with the germline gene, perhaps due to a read error. The CDR3 is CASRSLQRSDF. The CDR3 nucleotides read TGTGCCAGCAGGTCGTTACAGAGATCCGACTTC. The V and J genes are TRBV28 and TRBJ2-5, with D uncertain. The length of the CDR3 is 11 residues. In germline, CDR1 is MDHEN, CDR2 SYDVKM.

This clonotype was seen only once. The CDR3 protein is CASSPVGRGAMNTEAFF. The CDR3 coding sequence is TGTGCCAGCAGCCCTGTAGGCAGGGGAGCGATGAACACTGAAGCTTTCTTT. The V call is TRBV7-8, the J call TRBJ1-1; a weak D match, TRBD1 (6 bases). CDR3 length: 17 residues. Germline CDR1 reads SGHVS; CDR2 reads FQNEAQ. V lost 5 bases and J 0 bases, leaving 19 bases between the germline ends.

This chain uses TRBV7-2 with TRBJ1-6; D uncertain. The V end was cut by 1 base, the J end by 8 bases, with 12 bases between. Germline V gene sequence: CDR1 SGHTA, CDR2 FQGNSA. The CDR3 is 15 amino acids. The CDR3 nucleotides are TGTGCCAGCAGCTTAGGGGAGGGAACTCATTCACCCCTCCACTTT. The encoded protein is CASSLGEGTHSPLHF. Complete variable domain (other parts from reference TRBV7-2 and TRBJ1-6): GAGVSQSPSNKVTEKGKDVELRCDPISGHTALYWYRQSLGQGLEFLIYFQGNSAPDKSGLPSDRFSAERTGGSVSTLTIQRTQQEDSAVYLCASSLGEGTHSPLHFGNGTRLTVT.